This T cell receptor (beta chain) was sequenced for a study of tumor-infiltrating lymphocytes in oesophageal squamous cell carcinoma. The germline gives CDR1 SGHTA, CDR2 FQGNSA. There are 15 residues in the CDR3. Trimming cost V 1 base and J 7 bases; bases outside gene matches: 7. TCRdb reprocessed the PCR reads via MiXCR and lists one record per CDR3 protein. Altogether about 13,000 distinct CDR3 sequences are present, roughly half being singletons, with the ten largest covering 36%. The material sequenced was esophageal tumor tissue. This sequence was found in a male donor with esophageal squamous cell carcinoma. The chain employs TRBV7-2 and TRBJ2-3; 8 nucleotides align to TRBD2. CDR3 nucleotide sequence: TGTGCCAGCAGCTTAGGACGGGAGGGCCTAAATACGCAGTATTTT. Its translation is CASSLGREGLNTQYF.